These 13 T cell receptor beta chains were all obtained from the same sample, sequenced in a study of CD8+ T cells in alopecia areata. In each case, RNA was isolated and then reverse transcribed into cDNA as the sequencing template. The method was immunoSEQ multiplex PCR; TCRdb's version includes in-frame clones alone and lacks a portion of them. The sample is made up of around 110,000 clones, none counted only once. Sequencing used lesional skin. The receptors stem from a C3H/HeJ mouse with alopecia areata. MHC haplotype of the strain: H2-k.

This clone was detected many times. Germline and genes: mouse. The read finishes 4 residues shy of the CDR3 end, and the germline J gene is used to complete it. J is TRBJ2-7 and V is TRBV13-3; the match to TRBD2 covers 12 bases. Germline V gene data show CDR1 as NNHDY and CDR2 as SYVADS. There are 14 residues in the CDR3. CDR3 DNA, as far as it was read: TGTGCCAGCAGTGCGGGACTGGGGGGCCAT. Protein: CASSAGLGGH. The full CDR3 protein is CASSAGLGGHEQYF.

Points on this clone: Genes and germline are mouse. Read sequence stops 4 residues before the CDR3 end, and the germline J gene provides the missing end. The rearrangement links TRBV13-2 to TRBJ2-5, with TRBD2 matching 8 bases. This CDR3 has 16 residues. The V segment lost 0 bases and the J segment 0 bases; nucleotides outside the gene matches: 3. Germline V gene data show CDR1 as NNHNN and CDR2 as SYGAGS (reference sequence). The part of the CDR3 DNA that was read is TGTGCCAGCGGTGATGCCTGGGGGGTTAACCAAGAC. Its translation is CASGDAWGVNQD. The whole CDR3 protein reads CASGDAWGVNQDTQYF.

Comments on this clone: The germline and genes are mouse ones. The CDR3 is cut off 4 residues early in the read; its end comes from the germline J gene. The rearrangement joins TRBV13-3 to TRBJ2-4, with D possibly matching TRBD2 (7 bases). V lost 3 bases, J lost 3 bases, and 11 bases lay in between. The CDR3 spans 14 residues. Germline-derived CDR1 and CDR2 are NNHDY and SYVADS. The CDR3 here is CASSGGAGQNTLYF. CDR3 bases read: TGTGCCAGCAGTGGGGGGGCGGGACAAAAC.

Worth noting for this clone: Each gene name is a mouse one. The CDR3 end lies 4 residues beyond the end of the read and is filled in from the germline J gene. This chain links TRBV13-3 with TRBJ2-1; 11 bases match TRBD2. This CDR3 spans 14 amino acids. In germline, CDR1 is NNHDY, CDR2 SYVADS. The CDR3 DNA, read in part, is TGTGCCAGCAGTGAGACTGGGGGGGGCGCT. Amino acid sequence: CASSETGGGA. The CDR3 as a whole reads CASSETGGGAEQFF.

This clone showed up many times. Mouse names are used for the genes. The CDR3 sequence is CASSDTGTKNTGQLYF. The sequenced part of the CDR3 DNA is TGTGCCAGCAGTGATACCGGGACAAAAAACACCGGG. The chain joins TRBV13-3 to TRBJ2-2; maybe TRBD1 (6 bases). The read stops 4 residues short of the end of the CDR3; the missing end is completed from the germline J gene. Germline V gives CDR1 NNHDY, CDR2 SYVADS. Trimming removed 1 base from V and 1 base from J, with 11 bases in between. The CDR3 has 16 amino acids. Filled out from reference TRBV13-3 and TRBJ2-2, the complete variable domain reads EAAVTQSPRSKVAVTGGKVTLSCHQTNNHDYMYWYRQDTGHGLRLIHYSYVADSTEKGDIPDGYKASRPSQENFSLILELASLSQTAVYFCASSDTGTKNTGQLYFGEGSKLTVL.

The table lists this clone with a few counts. TCRdb's protein and the DNA translation differ at residue 15; the protein here comes from the DNA. Any gene name here is a mouse gene name. The DNA ends 3 residues before the CDR3 does, and the rest of the CDR3 is filled in from the germline J gene. This sequence joins TRBV1 and TRBJ1-6, with 8 bases lining up with TRBD1. TRBJ1-6 is classed as an ORF, of uncertain function. V was clipped by 5 bases and J by 0 bases; unmatched bases: 9. This CDR3 comprises 18 residues. Germline CDR1 NSQYPW, CDR2 LRSPGD (reference sequence). The DNA read from the CDR3 is TGCACCTGCAGTCCCCCGGACAGGGCTAATTCCTATAATTCGCCC. Its protein product is CTCSPPDRANSYNSP. The CDR3, in full, reads CTCSPPDRANSYNSPLYF.

The table lists this clone with a few counts. Each gene name is a mouse one. The CDR3 sequence: CASSFLTGGRDTQYF. CDR3 bases read: TGTGCCAGCAGTTTTTTGACTGGGGGGAGAGAC. The J gene is TRBJ2-5, the V gene TRBV14, with 10 bases that match TRBD2. The read stops 4 residues short of the end of the CDR3; the missing end is completed from the germline J gene. This CDR3 region has 15 residues. The V gene's germline CDR1 is SGHDT and CDR2 FRDEAV.

To note about this clone: The gene names given are mouse names. The CDR3 end is not reached by the read, which stops 4 residues before it; the germline J gene fills it in. The V call is TRBV13-1, the J call TRBJ1-1; 10 bases fit TRBD1. Per germline, CDR1 NSHNY and CDR2 SYGAGN. This CDR3 spans 14 amino acids. The CDR3 bases that were read are TGTGCCAGCAGTACCGGGACAGGGGACGCA. Protein sequence: CASSTGTGDA. The whole CDR3 reads CASSTGTGDAEVFF.

Comments on this clone: Mouse names are used for the genes. Read sequence stops 4 residues before the CDR3 end, and the germline J gene provides the missing end. The J gene is TRBJ2-3, the V gene TRBV1; 8 nucleotides match TRBD2. CDR1 is NSQYPW, CDR2 LRSPGD, per germline (reference sequence). J was trimmed by 0 bases and V by 1 base; bases with no gene match: 6. CDR3 length: 17 amino acids. The CDR3: CTCSAVAGGISAETLYF. The CDR3 bases that were read are TGCACCTGCAGTGCAGTGGCTGGGGGGATTAGTGCAGAA.

Concerning this clone itself: The germline and genes are mouse ones. CDR3 residues: CASSDNSSNERLFF. CDR3 DNA (partial): TGTGCCAGCAGTGATAACAGTTCCAACGAA. This sequence joins TRBV13-1 and TRBJ1-4; D unclear. The read terminates 4 residues before the CDR3 end, so the remaining end is supplied by the germline J gene. The V end lost 1 base, the J end lost 1 base, and 5 bases lay between the germline ends. The V gene's germline CDR1 is NSHNY and CDR2 SYGAGN. The CDR3 is 14 amino acids.

This clone has only a few counts. Mouse gene names apply. The read stops 4 residues short of the end of the CDR3; the missing end is completed from the germline J gene. The J gene is TRBJ1-4, the V gene TRBV14, with TRBD1 as a possible D gene (5 bases). This CDR3 contains 13 residues. Per the germline V gene, CDR1 is SGHDT and CDR2 is FRDEAV. Trimming shortened V by 2 bases and J by 6 bases, and 8 bases separated the two germline ends. The CDR3 sequence is CASSLQGDERLFF. The sequenced CDR3 bases are TGTGCCAGCAGTTTGCAGGGCGACGAA.

Worth noting for this clone: The genes are named according to mouse. The read falls 4 residues short of the CDR3 end, and the missing part is taken from the germline J gene. The rearrangement joins TRBV13-2 to TRBJ2-1; 8 bases fit TRBD2. The V gene end was trimmed by 0 bases and the J gene end by 5 bases; junction bases not matched to a gene: 4. CDR1 is NNHNN and CDR2 is SYGAGS in the germline V gene (reference sequence). The CDR3 is 15 amino acids. The CDR3 bases that were read are TGTGCCAGCGGTGATGCCTGGGGGGATAATGCT. Its translation: CASGDAWGDNA. The complete CDR3 protein is CASGDAWGDNAEQFF.

This clone occurred a few times. Germline and genes: mouse. Read data end 4 residues before the CDR3 end; the end is taken from the germline J gene. The chain combines TRBV13-3 with TRBJ1-2; TRBD1 agrees at 7 bases. Germline-derived CDR1 and CDR2 are NNHDY and SYVADS. The CDR3 spans 14 residues. After removal of 3 bases from V and 1 base from J, the junction contained 3 bases not matched to a gene. The CDR3 bases that were read are TGTGCCAGCAGTGGGACAGGCCGAAACTCC. Translating it yields CASSGTGRNS. The CDR3 in its entirety is CASSGTGRNSDYTF.